One sample yielded the 11 T cell receptor beta chains listed below, sequenced in a study of blood T cell repertoires in COVID-19. The method was immunoSEQ multiplex PCR; TCRdb's version includes in-frame clones alone and lacks a portion of them. The sample consists of approximately 96,000 clones, about 85% of them appearing once. Sequenced: peripheral blood. These receptors originate from a woman of 80 years or more with acute or convalescent COVID-19.

The chain has TRBV4-3 and TRBJ1-5; D perhaps matches TRBD1 (5 bases). Per germline, CDR1 LGHNA and CDR2 YSLEER. V shed 2 bases and J shed 7 bases, with 12 bases lying between them. The CDR3 has 14 residues. CDR3 region: CASSQRSGGQPQHF. The CDR3 nucleotides read TGCGCCAGCAGCCAAAGGTCGGGGGGGCAGCCCCAGCATTTT.

This chain joins TRBV10-3 and TRBJ1-1; tentatively, D is TRBD1 (6 bases). The germline V gene has CDR1 ENHRY and CDR2 SYGVKD. Trimming cost V 0 bases and J 6 bases, with 11 bases left between them. The CDR3 has 14 amino acids. CDR3: CAISESQGKAEAFF. CDR3 nucleotides: TGTGCCATCAGTGAGTCTCAGGGGAAGGCTGAAGCTTTCTTT.

The chain carries TRBV28 and TRBJ1-2, with D perhaps matching TRBD1 (5 bases). This CDR3 has 11 residues. CDR1 and CDR2 (germline): MDHEN, SYDVKM. V shed 6 bases and J shed 8 bases, with 10 bases lying between them. CDR3 DNA: TGTGCCAGCAGAGCTTACAGGGGCTACACCTTC. Translation: CASRAYRGYTF.

The rearrangement uses TRBV28 and TRBJ1-5, with TRBD1 matching over 8 bases. This CDR3 comprises 15 residues. V lost 5 bases and J lost 4; bases outside the gene matches: 7. Germline CDR1 is MDHEN and CDR2 is SYDVKM. The CDR3 DNA reads as TGTGCCAGCAGTCTAAGACAGGGGTGGAATCAGCCCCAGCATTTT. Translated, it gives CASSLRQGWNQPQHF.

The chain joins TRBV7-9 to TRBJ1-6, with 8 bases that match TRBD1. With V trimmed by 4 bases and J by 8 bases, 7 bases remained unmatched. The germline CDR1 and CDR2 sequences are SEHNR and FQNEAQ (reference sequence). This CDR3 is built from 15 residues. The CDR3 reads CASSSPGTGYSPLHF. In DNA form, the CDR3 reads TGTGCCAGCAGCTCCCCCGGGACAGGCTATTCACCCCTCCACTTT.

V and J are TRBV24-1 and TRBJ2-5, with a weak D call TRBD2 (5 bases). V lost 4 bases, J lost 5 bases, and 16 bases lay in between. This CDR3 is built from 15 residues. CDR1 KGHDR and CDR2 SFDVKD come from the germline V gene. In nucleotides, the CDR3 is TGTGCCACCAGTGACCCCGATGGAGGATTCGAGACCCAGTACTTC. Amino acids: CATSDPDGGFETQYF.

The rearrangement uses TRBV27 and TRBJ1-5, with D perhaps matching TRBD1 (5 bases). The CDR3 has 17 residues. Trimming removed 0 bases from V and 4 bases from J, with 16 bases in between. The germline V gene encodes CDR1 MNHEY and CDR2 SMNVEV (reference sequence). CDR3 coding DNA: TGTGCCAGCAGTTTATCGCGGAAGGGGAATTTGAATCAGCCCCAGCATTTT. Its protein is CASSLSRKGNLNQPQHF.

This clone was seen a handful of times. The rearrangement links TRBV5-6 to TRBJ2-7, with TRBD1 identical over 11 bases. V lost 1 base, J lost 3 bases, and 3 bases stayed unmatched. The germline V gene has CDR1 SGHDT and CDR2 YYEEEE. The CDR3 extends over 15 amino acids. The CDR3 sequence: CASSLTGTGGYEQYV. The DNA for the CDR3 is TGTGCCAGCAGCTTGACCGGGACAGGGGGCTACGAGCAGTACGTC.

The chain joins TRBV5-6 to TRBJ2-5; TRBD2 aligns across 8 bases. The length of the CDR3 is 14 residues. Trimming took 3 bases from V and 5 from J; bases not matched to a gene: 6. Germline CDR1 reads SGHDT; CDR2 reads YYEEEE. CDR3 residues: CASSYGLAGETQYF. The DNA for the CDR3 is TGTGCCAGCAGCTACGGACTAGCAGGGGAGACCCAGTACTTC.

This chain joins TRBV10-3 and TRBJ1-3, with TRBD1 matching over 12 bases. CDR1 and CDR2 (germline): ENHRY, SYGVKD. The CDR3 consists of 16 residues. With V trimmed by 7 bases and J by 4 bases, 8 bases remained unmatched. In nucleotides, the CDR3 is TGTGCCATCAATCCGGGACAGGGGGCGCCCGGAAACACCATATATTTT. Its translation is CAINPGQGAPGNTIYF.

The sample holds one count of this clone. This chain uses TRBV30 with TRBJ1-3; D is undetermined. The ends were cut back, 0 bases at V and 0 bases at J, with 12 bases in the middle. Looked up from germline, CDR1 is GTSNPN and CDR2 is SVGIG (reference sequence). This CDR3 has 16 amino acids. CDR3 sequence: CAWSVANSPSGNTIYF. The CDR3 DNA reads as TGTGCCTGGAGTGTTGCGAACAGTCCCTCTGGAAACACCATATATTTT.